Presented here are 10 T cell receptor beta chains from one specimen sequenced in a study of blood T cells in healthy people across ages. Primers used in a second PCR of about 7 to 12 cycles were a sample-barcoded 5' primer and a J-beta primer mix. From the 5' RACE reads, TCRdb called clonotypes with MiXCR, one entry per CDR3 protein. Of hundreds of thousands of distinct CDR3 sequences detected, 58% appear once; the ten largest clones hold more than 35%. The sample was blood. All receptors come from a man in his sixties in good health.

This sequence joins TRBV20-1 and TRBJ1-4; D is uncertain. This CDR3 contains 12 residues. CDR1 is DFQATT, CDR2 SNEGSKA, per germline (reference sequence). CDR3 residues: CIAGQANEKLFF. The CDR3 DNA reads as TGCATCGCTGGTCAGGCCAATGAAAAACTGTTTTTT.

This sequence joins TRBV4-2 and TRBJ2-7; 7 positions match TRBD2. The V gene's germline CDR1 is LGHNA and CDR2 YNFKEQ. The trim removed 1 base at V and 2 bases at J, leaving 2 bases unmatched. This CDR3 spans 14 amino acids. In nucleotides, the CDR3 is TGTGCCAGCAGCCAAGGGGAGGGTCCCTACGAGCAGTACTTC. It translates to CASSQGEGPYEQYF.

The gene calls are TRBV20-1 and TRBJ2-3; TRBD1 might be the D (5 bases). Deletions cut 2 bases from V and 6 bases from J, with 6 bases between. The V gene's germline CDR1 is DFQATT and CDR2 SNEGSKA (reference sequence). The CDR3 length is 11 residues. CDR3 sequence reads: CSARKGDTQYF. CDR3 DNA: TGCAGTGCTAGAAAGGGGGATACGCAGTATTTT.

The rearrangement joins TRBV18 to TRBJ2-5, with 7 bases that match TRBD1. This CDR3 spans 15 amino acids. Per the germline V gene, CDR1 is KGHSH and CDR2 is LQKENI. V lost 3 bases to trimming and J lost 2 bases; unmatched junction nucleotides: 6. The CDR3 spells CASSPFPGQQETQYF. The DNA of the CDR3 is TGTGCCAGCTCACCTTTCCCGGGACAGCAAGAGACCCAGTACTTC.

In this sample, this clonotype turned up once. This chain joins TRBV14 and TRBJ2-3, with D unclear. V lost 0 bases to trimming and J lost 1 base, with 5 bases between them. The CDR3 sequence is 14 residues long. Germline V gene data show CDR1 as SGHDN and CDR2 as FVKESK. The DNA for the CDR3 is TGTGCCAGCAGCCAAGATTGGGGCACAGATACGCAGTATTTT. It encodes CASSQDWGTDTQYF.

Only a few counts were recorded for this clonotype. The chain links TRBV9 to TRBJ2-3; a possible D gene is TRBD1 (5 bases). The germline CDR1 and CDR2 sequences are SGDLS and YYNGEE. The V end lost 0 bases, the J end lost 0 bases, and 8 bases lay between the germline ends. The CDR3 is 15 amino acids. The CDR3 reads CASSVGGYSTDTQYF. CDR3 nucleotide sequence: TGTGCCAGCAGCGTAGGGGGCTATAGCACAGATACGCAGTATTTT.

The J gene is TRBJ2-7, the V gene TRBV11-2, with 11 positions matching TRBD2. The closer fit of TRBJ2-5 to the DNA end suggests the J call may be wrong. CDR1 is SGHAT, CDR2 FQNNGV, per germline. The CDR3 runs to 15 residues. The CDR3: CASSTRLAGMETQYF. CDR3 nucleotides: TGTGCCAGCAGCACCAGACTAGCGGGGATGGAGACCCAGTACTTC.

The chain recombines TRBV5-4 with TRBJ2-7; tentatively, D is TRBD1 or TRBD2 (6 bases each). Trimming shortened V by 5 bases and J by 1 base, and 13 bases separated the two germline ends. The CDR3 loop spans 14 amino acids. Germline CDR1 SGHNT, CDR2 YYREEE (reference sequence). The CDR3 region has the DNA TGTGCCAGCAGGTCTTGGGGGGCTTCCTACGAGCAGTACTTC. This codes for CASRSWGASYEQYF. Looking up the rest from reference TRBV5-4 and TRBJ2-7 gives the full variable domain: ETGVTQSPTHLIKTRGQQVTLRCSSQSGHNTVSWYQQALGQGPQFIFQYYREEENGRGNFPPRFSGLQFPNYSSELNVNALELDDSALYLCASRSWGASYEQYFGPGTRLTVT.

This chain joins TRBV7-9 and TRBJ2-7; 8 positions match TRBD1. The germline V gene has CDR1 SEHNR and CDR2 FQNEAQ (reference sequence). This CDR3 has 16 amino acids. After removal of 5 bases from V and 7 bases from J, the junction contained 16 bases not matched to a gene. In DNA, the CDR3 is TGTGCCAGCAGCCCATGGACAGGGCCTTCCTACAATGAGCAGTACTTC. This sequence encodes CASSPWTGPSYNEQYF.

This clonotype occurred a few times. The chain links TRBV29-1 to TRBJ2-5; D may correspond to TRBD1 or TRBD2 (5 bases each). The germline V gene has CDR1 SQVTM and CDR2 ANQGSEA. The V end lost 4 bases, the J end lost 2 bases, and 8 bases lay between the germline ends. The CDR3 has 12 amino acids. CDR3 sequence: CSVAWGQETQYF. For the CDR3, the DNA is TGCAGCGTTGCGTGGGGGCAAGAGACCCAGTACTTC.